This TCR beta chain was recovered during a study of blood T cell repertoires in COVID-19. Trimming stripped 1 base from V and 0 bases from J, with 12 bases between. The V gene's germline CDR1 is MGHRA and CDR2 YSYEKL. This CDR3 spans 16 amino acids. The study drew participants aged about 18 to 95 years from some 24 US areas. In assigning cohorts, the study relied on participant-reported clinical history. Symptom resolution, clearance, or two negative PCRs marked donors in Cohort 3 as recovered. Per the original methods: How many nucleated cells were present was estimated from reference gene primer amplification. Sequencing used immunoSEQ multiplex PCR; TCRdb keeps in-frame clones, though not all of them. V and J calls and clone size are as listed in that table; D and trimming were resolved from the DNA. This table has about 410,000 clones, nearly 90% appearing once.

The sequence was collected from a woman in her 30s who had recovered from COVID-19. This chain connects TRBV4-1 to TRBJ1-1; the D gene is possibly TRBD1 (6 bases). Material for sequencing was PBMCs or T cells enriched from blood (not recorded which). DNA for the CDR3: TGCGCCAGCAGCCAAGGGATGGGACACCTGAACACTGAAGCTTTCTTT. As protein: CASSQGMGHLNTEAFF.